This T cell receptor beta chain was sequenced during a study of CD8 T cells in Susac syndrome. CDR3 length: 16 residues. The V and J ends lost 6 bases and 0 bases respectively, with 16 bases between them. CDR1 and CDR2 from the germline V gene are MNHNS and SASEGT. Reverse transcription used about 0.45 to 1 ug RNA and random hexamers. TCRdb reprocessed the immunoSEQ multiplex PCR reads with MiXCR, giving one entry per CDR3 protein. The sample comprises about 110,000 distinct CDR3 sequences, 90% to 96% of which are singletons, and 0.09% to 0.1% rests with the top ten. The rearrangement uses TRBV6-1 and TRBJ2-3; possible D gene TRBD2, 6 bases. The sample comprised CD4+ T cells from PBMCs. The clonotype originates from a human donor in good health. In DNA form, the CDR3 reads TGTGCCAGCAGCTTGGACGGGGGAACTAGCACAGATACGCAGTATTTT. This codes for CASSLDGGTSTDTQYF.